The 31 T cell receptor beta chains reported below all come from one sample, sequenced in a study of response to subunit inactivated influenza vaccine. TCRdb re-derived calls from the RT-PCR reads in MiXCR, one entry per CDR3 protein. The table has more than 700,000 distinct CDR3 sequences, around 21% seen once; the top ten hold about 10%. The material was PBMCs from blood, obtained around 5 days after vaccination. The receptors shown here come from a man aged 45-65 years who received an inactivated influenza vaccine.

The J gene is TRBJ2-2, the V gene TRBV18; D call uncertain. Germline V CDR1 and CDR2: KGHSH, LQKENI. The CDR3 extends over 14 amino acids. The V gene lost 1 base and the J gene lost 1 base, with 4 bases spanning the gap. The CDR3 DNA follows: TGTGCCAGCTCACCACAACAGAACACCGGGGAGCTGTTTTTT. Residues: CASSPQQNTGELFF.

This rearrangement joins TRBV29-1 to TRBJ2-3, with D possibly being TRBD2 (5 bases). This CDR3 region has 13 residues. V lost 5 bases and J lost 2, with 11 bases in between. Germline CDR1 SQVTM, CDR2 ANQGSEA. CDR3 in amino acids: CSVRGKITDTQYF. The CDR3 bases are TGCAGCGTTCGGGGTAAAATCACAGATACGCAGTATTTT.

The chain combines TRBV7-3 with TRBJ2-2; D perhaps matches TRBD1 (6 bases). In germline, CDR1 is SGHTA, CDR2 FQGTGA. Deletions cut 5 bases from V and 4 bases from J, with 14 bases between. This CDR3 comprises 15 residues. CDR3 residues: CASSQGSSGTGELFF. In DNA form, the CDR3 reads TGTGCCAGCAGCCAGGGGTCGTCGGGCACCGGGGAGCTGTTTTTT. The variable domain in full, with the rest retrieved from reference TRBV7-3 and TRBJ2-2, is GAGVSQTPSNKVTEKGKYVELRCDPISGHTALYWYRQSLGQGPEFLIYFQGTGAADDSGLPNDRFFAVRPEGSVSTLKIQRTERGDSAVYLCASSQGSSGTGELFFGEGSRLTVL.

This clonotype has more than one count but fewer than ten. CDR3 sequence reads: CASSLVVGGAYNEQFF. In DNA form, the CDR3 reads TGTGCCAGCAGCTTAGTTGTGGGCGGGGCCTACAATGAGCAGTTCTTC. This rearrangement joins TRBV7-2 to TRBJ2-1, with a weak D call TRBD2 (6 bases). Germline CDR1 SGHTA, CDR2 FQGNSA. The CDR3 runs to 16 residues. The V end lost 1 base, the J end lost 2 bases, and 12 bases lay between the germline ends.

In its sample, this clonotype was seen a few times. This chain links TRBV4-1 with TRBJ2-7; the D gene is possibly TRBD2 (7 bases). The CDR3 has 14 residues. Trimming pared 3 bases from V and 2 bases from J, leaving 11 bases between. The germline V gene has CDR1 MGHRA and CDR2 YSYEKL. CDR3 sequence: CASSQRGRTYEQYF. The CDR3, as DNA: TGCGCCAGCAGCCAGCGGGGGCGAACCTACGAGCAGTACTTC.

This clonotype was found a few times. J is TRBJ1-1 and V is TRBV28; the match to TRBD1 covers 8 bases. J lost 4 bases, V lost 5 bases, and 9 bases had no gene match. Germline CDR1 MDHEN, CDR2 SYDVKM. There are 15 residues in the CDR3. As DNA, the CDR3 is TGTGCCAGCAGTCCGGGACTCCAGGGGGCCACTGAAGCTTTCTTT. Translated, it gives CASSPGLQGATEAFF. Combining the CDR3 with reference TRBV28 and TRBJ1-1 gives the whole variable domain DVKVTQSSRYLVKRTGEKVFLECVQDMDHENMFWYRQDPGLGLRLIYFSYDVKMKEKGDIPEGYSVSREKKERFSLILESASTNQTSMYLCASSPGLQGATEAFFGQGTRLTVV.

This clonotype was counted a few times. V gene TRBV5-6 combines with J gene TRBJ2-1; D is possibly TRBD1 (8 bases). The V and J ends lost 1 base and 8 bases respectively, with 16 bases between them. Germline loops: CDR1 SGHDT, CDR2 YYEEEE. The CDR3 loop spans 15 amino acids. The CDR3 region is CASSLFTGGGDEQFF. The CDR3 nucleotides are TGTGCCAGCAGCTTGTTTACAGGGGGGGGCGATGAGCAGTTCTTC.

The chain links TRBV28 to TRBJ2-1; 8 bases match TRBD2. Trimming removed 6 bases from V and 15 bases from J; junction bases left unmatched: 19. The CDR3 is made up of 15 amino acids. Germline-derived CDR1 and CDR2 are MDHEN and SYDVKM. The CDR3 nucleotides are TGTGCCAGCAGCCCCGTTGGAGCGGGAGAGGGGGAGACGTTCTTC. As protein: CASSPVGAGEGETFF.

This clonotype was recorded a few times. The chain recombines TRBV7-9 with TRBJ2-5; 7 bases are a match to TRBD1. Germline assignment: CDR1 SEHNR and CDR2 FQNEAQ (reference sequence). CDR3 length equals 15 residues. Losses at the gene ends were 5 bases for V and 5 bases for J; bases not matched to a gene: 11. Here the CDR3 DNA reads TGTGCCAGCAGCGCTACCCGGACAGGCCAGGAGACCCAGTACTTC. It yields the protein CASSATRTGQETQYF.

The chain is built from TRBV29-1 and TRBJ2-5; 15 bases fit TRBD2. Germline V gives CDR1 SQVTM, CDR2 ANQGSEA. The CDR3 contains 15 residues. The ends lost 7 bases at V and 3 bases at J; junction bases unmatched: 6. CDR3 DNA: TGCAGCGGGGGACTAGCGGGAGGACTGGAAGAGACCCAGTACTTC. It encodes CSGGLAGGLEETQYF. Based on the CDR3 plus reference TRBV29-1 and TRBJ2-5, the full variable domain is SAVISQKPSRDICQRGTSLTIQCQVDSQVTMMFWYRQQPGQSLTLIATANQGSEATYESGFVIDKFPISRPNLTFSTLTVSNMSPEDSSIYLCSGGLAGGLEETQYFGPGTRLLVL.

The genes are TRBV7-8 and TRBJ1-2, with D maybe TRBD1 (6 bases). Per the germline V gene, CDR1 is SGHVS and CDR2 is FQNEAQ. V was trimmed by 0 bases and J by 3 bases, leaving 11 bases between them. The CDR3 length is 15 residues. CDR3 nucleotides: TGTGCCAGCAGCTTAGCGGCAGGGGATTACTATGGCTACACCTTC. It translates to CASSLAAGDYYGYTF.

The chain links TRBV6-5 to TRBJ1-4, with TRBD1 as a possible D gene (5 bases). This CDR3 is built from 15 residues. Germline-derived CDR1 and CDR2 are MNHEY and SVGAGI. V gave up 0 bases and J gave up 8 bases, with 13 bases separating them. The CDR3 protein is CASSYSTGRGEKLFF. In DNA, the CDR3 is TGTGCCAGCAGTTACTCGACGGGCCGGGGGGAAAAACTGTTTTTT.

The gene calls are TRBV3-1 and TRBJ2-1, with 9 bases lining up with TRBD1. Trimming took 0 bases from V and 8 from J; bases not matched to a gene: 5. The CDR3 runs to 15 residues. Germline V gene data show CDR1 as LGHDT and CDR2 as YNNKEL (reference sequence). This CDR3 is CASSQEPRTGDEQFF. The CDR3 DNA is TGTGCCAGCAGCCAAGAACCTCGGACAGGGGATGAGCAGTTCTTC.

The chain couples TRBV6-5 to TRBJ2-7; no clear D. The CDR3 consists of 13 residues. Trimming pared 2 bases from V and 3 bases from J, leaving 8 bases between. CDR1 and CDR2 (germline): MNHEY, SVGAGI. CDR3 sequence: CASSYGPGYEQYF. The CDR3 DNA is TGTGCCAGCAGTTACGGGCCGGGCTACGAGCAGTACTTC.

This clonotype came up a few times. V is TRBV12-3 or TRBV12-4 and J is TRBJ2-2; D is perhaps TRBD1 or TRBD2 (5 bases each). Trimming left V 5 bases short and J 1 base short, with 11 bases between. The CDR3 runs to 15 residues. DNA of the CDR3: TGTGCCAGCAGTCGGGACGCACGGAACACCGGGGAGCTGTTTTTT. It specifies CASSRDARNTGELFF.

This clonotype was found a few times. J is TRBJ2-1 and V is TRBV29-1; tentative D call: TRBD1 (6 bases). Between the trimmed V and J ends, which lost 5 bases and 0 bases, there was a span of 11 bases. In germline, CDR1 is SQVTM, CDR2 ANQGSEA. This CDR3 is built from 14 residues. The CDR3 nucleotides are TGCAGCGTTATTACAGGGAGCTCCTACAATGAGCAGTTCTTC. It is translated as CSVITGSSYNEQFF.

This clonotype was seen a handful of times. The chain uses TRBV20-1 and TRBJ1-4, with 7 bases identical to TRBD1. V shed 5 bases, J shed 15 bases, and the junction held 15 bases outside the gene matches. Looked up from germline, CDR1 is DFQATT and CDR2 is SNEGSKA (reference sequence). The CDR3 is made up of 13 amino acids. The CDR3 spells CSAGGQRLKRVFF. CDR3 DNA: TGCAGTGCTGGGGGACAGAGATTGAAAAGGGTGTTTTTT.

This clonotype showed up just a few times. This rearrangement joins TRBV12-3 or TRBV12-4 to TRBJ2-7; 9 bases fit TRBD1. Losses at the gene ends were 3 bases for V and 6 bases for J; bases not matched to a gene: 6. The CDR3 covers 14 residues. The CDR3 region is CASSFGTGRAEQYF. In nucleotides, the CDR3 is TGTGCCAGCAGTTTCGGGACAGGGAGGGCCGAGCAGTACTTC.

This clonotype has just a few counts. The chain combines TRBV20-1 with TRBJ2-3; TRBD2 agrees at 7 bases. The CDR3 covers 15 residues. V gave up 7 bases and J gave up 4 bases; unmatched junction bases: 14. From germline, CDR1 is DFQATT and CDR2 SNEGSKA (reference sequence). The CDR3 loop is CSVSWEGLGADTQYF. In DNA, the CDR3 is TGCAGTGTATCTTGGGAGGGCCTCGGGGCAGATACGCAGTATTTT.

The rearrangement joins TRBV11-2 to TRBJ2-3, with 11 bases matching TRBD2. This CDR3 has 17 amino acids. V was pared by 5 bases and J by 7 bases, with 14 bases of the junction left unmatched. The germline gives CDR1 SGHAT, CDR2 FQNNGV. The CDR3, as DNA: TGTGCCAGCAGCACCTACATAGCGGGAGGGGGGACATATACGCAGTATTTT. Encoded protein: CASSTYIAGGGTYTQYF.

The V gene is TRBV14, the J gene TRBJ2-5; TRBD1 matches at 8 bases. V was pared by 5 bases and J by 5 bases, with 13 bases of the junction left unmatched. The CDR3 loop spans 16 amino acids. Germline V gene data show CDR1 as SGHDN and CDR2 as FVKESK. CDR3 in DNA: TGTGCCAGCAGCTCAATAACAGGGGGTCTTGTCGAGACCCAGTACTTC. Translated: CASSSITGGLVETQYF. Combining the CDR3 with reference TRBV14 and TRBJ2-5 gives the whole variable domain EAGVTQFPSHSVIEKGQTVTLRCDPISGHDNLYWYRRVMGKEIKFLLHFVKESKQDESGMPNNRFLAERTGGTYSTLKVQPAELEDSGVYFCASSSITGGLVETQYFGPGTRLLVL.

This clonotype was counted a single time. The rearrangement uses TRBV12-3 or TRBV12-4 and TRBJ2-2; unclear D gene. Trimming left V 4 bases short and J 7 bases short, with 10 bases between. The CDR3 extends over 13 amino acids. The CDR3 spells CASSSHSGGELFF. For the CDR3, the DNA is TGTGCCAGCAGTTCTCATTCTGGCGGGGAGCTGTTTTTT.

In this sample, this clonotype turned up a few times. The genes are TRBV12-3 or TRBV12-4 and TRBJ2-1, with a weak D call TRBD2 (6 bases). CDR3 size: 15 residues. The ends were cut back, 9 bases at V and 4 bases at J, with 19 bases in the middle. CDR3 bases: TGTGCCAGTTCCGAGGGCGGGGTCCCTTACAATGAGCAGTTCTTC. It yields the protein CASSEGGVPYNEQFF.

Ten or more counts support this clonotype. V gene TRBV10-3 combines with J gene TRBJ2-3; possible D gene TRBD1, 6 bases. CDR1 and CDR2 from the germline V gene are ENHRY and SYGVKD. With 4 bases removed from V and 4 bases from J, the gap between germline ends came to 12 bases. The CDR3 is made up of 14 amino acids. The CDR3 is CAISGQAKPDTQYF. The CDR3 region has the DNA TGTGCCATCAGTGGACAGGCAAAGCCAGATACGCAGTATTTT.

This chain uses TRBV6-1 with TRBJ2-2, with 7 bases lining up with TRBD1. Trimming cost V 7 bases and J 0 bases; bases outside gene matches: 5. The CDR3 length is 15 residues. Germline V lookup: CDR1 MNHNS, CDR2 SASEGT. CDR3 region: CASTRQGSNTGELFF. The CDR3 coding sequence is TGTGCCAGCACCAGACAGGGATCGAACACCGGGGAGCTGTTTTTT.

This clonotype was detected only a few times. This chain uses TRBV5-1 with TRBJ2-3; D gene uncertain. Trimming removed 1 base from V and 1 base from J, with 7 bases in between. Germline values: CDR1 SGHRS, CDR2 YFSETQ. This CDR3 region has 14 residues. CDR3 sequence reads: CASSLLPGTDTQYF. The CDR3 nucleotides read TGCGCCAGCAGCTTGTTACCGGGCACAGATACGCAGTATTTT. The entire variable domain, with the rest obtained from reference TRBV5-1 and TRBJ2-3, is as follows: KAGVTQTPRYLIKTRGQQVTLSCSPISGHRSVSWYQQTPGQGLQFLFEYFSETQRNKGNFPGRFSGRQFSNSRSEMNVSTLELGDSALYLCASSLLPGTDTQYFGPGTRLTVL.

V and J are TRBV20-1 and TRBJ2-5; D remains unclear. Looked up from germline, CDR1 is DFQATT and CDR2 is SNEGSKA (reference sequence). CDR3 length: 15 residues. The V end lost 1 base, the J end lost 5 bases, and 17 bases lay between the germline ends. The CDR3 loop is CSARVSFDPAETQYF. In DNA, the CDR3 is TGCAGTGCTAGAGTTAGTTTTGACCCAGCGGAGACCCAGTACTTC.

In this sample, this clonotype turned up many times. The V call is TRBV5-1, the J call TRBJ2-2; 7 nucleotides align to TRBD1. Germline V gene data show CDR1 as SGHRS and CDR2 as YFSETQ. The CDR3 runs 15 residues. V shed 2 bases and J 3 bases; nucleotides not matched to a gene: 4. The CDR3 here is CASSFETGYTGELFF. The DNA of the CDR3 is TGCGCCAGCAGCTTTGAGACAGGGTACACCGGGGAGCTGTTTTTT.

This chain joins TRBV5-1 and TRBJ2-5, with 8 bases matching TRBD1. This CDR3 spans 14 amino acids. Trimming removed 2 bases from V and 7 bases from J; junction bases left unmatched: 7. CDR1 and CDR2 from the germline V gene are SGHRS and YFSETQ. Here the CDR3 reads CASSLQGEGGTQYF. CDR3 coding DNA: TGCGCCAGCAGCTTACAGGGGGAAGGAGGGACCCAGTACTTC.

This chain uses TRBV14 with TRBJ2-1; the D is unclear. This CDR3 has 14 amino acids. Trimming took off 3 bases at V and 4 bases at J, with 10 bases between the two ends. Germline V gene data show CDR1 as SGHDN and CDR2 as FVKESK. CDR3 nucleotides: TGTGCCAGCAGCCACGTTCTAACTTACAATGAGCAGTTCTTC. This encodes CASSHVLTYNEQFF.

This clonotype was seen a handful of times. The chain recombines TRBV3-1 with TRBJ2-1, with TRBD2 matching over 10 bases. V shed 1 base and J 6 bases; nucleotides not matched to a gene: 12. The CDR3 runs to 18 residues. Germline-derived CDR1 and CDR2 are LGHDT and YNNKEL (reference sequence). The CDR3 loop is CASSQAFQLAGVGNEQFF. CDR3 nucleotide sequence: TGTGCCAGCAGCCAAGCCTTCCAGCTAGCGGGAGTCGGCAATGAGCAGTTCTTC.